This passage covers 23 T cell receptor beta chains from one sample sequenced in a study of T cells in Graves' hyperthyroidism and ophthalmopathy. Amplification yielded TCR beta CDR3 regions, with RNA transcripts as the source. First-round RT-PCR of the TCR CDR3 relied on the HTBI primer set. MiXCR, run by TCRdb on the multiplex PCR reads, gives a single entry per CDR3 protein. This sample yields about 560,000 distinct CDR3 sequences, of which about 15% are seen a single time; around 6.6% belongs to the top ten. Sequencing input: blood. The receptor source for this set is a woman in her twenties or thirties with Graves' hyperthyroidism.

The rearrangement joins TRBV30 to TRBJ1-5; no definite D call. The CDR3 totals 13 residues. V lost 0 bases and J 7 bases, leaving 10 bases between the germline ends. Germline CDR1 reads GTSNPN; CDR2 reads SVGIG (reference sequence). The CDR3 loop is CAWSVNKLQPQHF. In DNA, the CDR3 is TGTGCCTGGAGTGTTAACAAACTGCAGCCCCAGCATTTT.

This clonotype showed up many times. The V gene is TRBV7-9, the J gene TRBJ2-7; 8 nucleotides agree with TRBD2. The CDR3 totals 15 residues. Trimming removed 5 bases from V and 0 bases from J; junction bases left unmatched: 6. Germline V gene lookup returns CDR1 SEHNR and CDR2 FQNEAQ (reference sequence). The DNA for the CDR3 is TGTGCCAGCAGCACGGTAGCGGGAAGCTCCTACGAGCAGTACTTC. This gives the protein CASSTVAGSSYEQYF. Full variable domain (rest looked up from reference TRBV7-9 and TRBJ2-7): DTGVSQNPRHKITKRGQNVTFRCDPISEHNRLYWYRQTLGQGPEFLTYFQNEAQLEKSRLLSDRFSAERPKGSFSTLEIQRTEQGDSAMYLCASSTVAGSSYEQYFGPGTRLTVT.

The CDR3 sequence: CAWSRVFLRGESTEAFF. The CDR3 nucleotides are TGTGCCTGGAGTCGGGTGTTTCTCAGGGGCGAAAGTACTGAAGCTTTCTTT. The V call is TRBV30, the J call TRBJ1-1, with D possibly matching TRBD1 (6 bases). The CDR3 covers 17 residues. Germline V gene data show CDR1 as GTSNPN and CDR2 as SVGIG (reference sequence). V was clipped by 2 bases and J by 5 bases, with 24 bases between them. The variable domain in full, completed from reference TRBV30 and TRBJ1-1, reads SQTIHQWPATLVQPVGSPLSLECTVEGTSNPNLYWYRQAAGRGLQLLFYSVGIGQISSEVPQNLSASRPQDRQFILSSKKLLLSDSGFYLCAWSRVFLRGESTEAFFGQGTRLTVV.

This clonotype occurred a few times. The V call is TRBV20-1, the J call TRBJ2-1, with D perhaps TRBD2 (5 bases). The germline V gene has CDR1 DFQATT and CDR2 SNEGSKA (reference sequence). The CDR3 is made up of 16 amino acids. V lost 3 bases, J lost 0 bases, and 15 bases lay in between. CDR3 DNA sequence: TGCAGTGCTAGGGCGGTCGGGGAAAGCTCCTACAATGAGCAGTTCTTC. Translated, it gives CSARAVGESSYNEQFF.

The chain has TRBV29-1 and TRBJ2-7, with D possibly matching TRBD1 (5 bases). CDR1 and CDR2 (germline): SQVTM, ANQGSEA. This CDR3 spans 15 amino acids. Trimming shortened V by 6 bases and J by 4 bases, and 22 bases separated the two germline ends. Here the CDR3 reads CSVEKQDRESYEQYF. CDR3 coding DNA: TGCAGCGTCGAAAAACAGGACCGCGAATCATACGAGCAGTACTTC.

This clonotype was recorded at least ten times. J is TRBJ2-1 and V is TRBV27; D possibly corresponds to TRBD1 (5 bases). The CDR3 spans 12 residues. V shed 2 bases and J shed 8 bases, with 7 bases lying between them. Germline-derived CDR1 and CDR2 are MNHEY and SMNVEV (reference sequence). CDR3 protein: CASSLQGDEQFF. CDR3 bases: TGTGCCAGCAGTTTACAGGGCGATGAGCAGTTCTTC.

This clonotype was observed a few times. This rearrangement joins TRBV7-9 to TRBJ1-1; no reliable D call. The V gene lost 5 bases and the J gene lost 1 base, with 8 bases spanning the gap. Germline V gene sequence: CDR1 SEHNR, CDR2 FQNEAQ (reference sequence). This CDR3 comprises 13 residues. The CDR3 here is CASSTEANTEAFF. CDR3 DNA: TGTGCCAGCAGCACAGAAGCGAACACTGAAGCTTTCTTT.

The table lists this clonotype with many counts. At one boundary the junction diverges from the germline segment, which might be a read error. The rearrangement uses TRBV7-9 and TRBJ2-1; TRBD2 aligns across 11 bases. The CDR3 is made up of 15 amino acids. CDR1 is SEHNR and CDR2 is FQNEAQ in the germline V gene (reference sequence). DNA of the CDR3: TGCGCCAGCAGCGCGGGACTAGCGGCTTACAATGAGCAGTTCTTC. Encoded protein: CASSAGLAAYNEQFF.

This clonotype has more than one count but fewer than ten. V gene TRBV19 combines with J gene TRBJ2-2; 8 bases match TRBD2. The CDR3 runs 16 residues. V lost 1 base and J lost 6; bases outside the gene matches: 7. The germline CDR1 and CDR2 sequences are LNHDA and SQIVND (reference sequence). The CDR3 coding sequence is TGTGCCAGTAGTATAGCGGCGGGAGCGGGAGCCGGGGAGCTGTTTTTT. As protein: CASSIAAGAGAGELFF.

The genes are TRBV5-1 and TRBJ2-1, with D possibly being TRBD1 or TRBD2 (5 bases each). This CDR3 region has 15 residues. The V end was cut by 0 bases, the J end by 8 bases, with 15 bases between. Looked up from germline, CDR1 is SGHRS and CDR2 is YFSETQ. CDR3 residues: CASSLETGPGDEQFF. The CDR3 nucleotides read TGCGCCAGCAGCTTGGAGACGGGGCCTGGGGATGAGCAGTTCTTC.

Ten or more counts support this clonotype. The CDR3 DNA reads as TGTGCCAGCAGTTACGCGAGGGGGCCCACAGATACGCAGTATTTT. This gives the protein CASSYARGPTDTQYF. This sequence joins TRBV6-5 and TRBJ2-3; 7 nucleotides line up with TRBD1. The V and J ends lost 2 bases and 2 bases, in that order; junction bases with no gene match: 4. The CDR3 runs to 15 residues. Germline CDR1 and CDR2: MNHEY and SVGAGI.

This clonotype was recorded many times. The CDR3 coding sequence is TGTGCCAGCAGAGTACTAGCGGATTTCTACAATGAGCAGTTCTTC. This sequence encodes CASRVLADFYNEQFF. This sequence joins TRBV28 and TRBJ2-1; 8 nucleotides match TRBD2. Germline CDR1 reads MDHEN; CDR2 reads SYDVKM. V dropped 6 bases and J dropped 3; count of bases not matched to a gene: 7. The CDR3 has 15 amino acids.

This clonotype came up a few times. The rearrangement uses TRBV19 and TRBJ2-3; D remains unclear. This CDR3 is 13 amino acids long. V was pared by 8 bases and J by 3 bases, with 12 bases between. Germline CDR1 is LNHDA and CDR2 is SQIVND (reference sequence). CDR3 coding DNA: TGTGCCAGTCGGCCCCGAACAACAGATACGCAGTATTTT. Translated, it gives CASRPRTTDTQYF.

This clonotype was recorded only once. This chain uses TRBV27 with TRBJ1-1, with 10 bases identical to TRBD1. Germline assignment: CDR1 MNHEY and CDR2 SMNVEV (reference sequence). The length of the CDR3 is 14 residues. V lost 5 bases and J lost 4; bases outside the gene matches: 4. The CDR3 protein is CASSRGTGATEAFF. CDR3 DNA: TGTGCCAGCAGTCGTGGGACAGGGGCCACTGAAGCTTTCTTT.

This clonotype was detected many times. The chain joins TRBV18 to TRBJ1-6; 7 bases fit TRBD1. Looked up from germline, CDR1 is KGHSH and CDR2 is LQKENI. Trimming at V came to 2 bases and at J to 8 bases, leaving 6 bases not matched to a gene. The CDR3 contains 15 residues. Here the CDR3 DNA reads TGTGCCAGCTCACCAAACAGGGGAGGTGATTCACCCCTCCACTTT. Translated, it gives CASSPNRGGDSPLHF.

This clonotype was seen at least ten times. The chain joins TRBV7-2 to TRBJ1-2; the match to TRBD1 covers 7 bases. The germline V gene has CDR1 SGHTA and CDR2 FQGNSA. V was clipped by 4 bases and J by 2 bases; unmatched bases: 7. The CDR3 length is 15 residues. CDR3 sequence (DNA): TGTGCCAGCAGCTCAACAGGGGTCCAAAACTATGGCTACACCTTC. Translation: CASSSTGVQNYGYTF.

The chain employs TRBV6-1 and TRBJ1-1, with D possibly matching TRBD1 (5 bases). Trimming stripped 6 bases from V and 1 base from J, with 12 bases between. The CDR3 is 14 residues long. Germline-derived CDR1 and CDR2 are MNHNS and SASEGT. The DNA for the CDR3 is TGTGCCAGCAGCGGGCGGGGGGAGAACACTGAAGCTTTCTTT. This codes for CASSGRGENTEAFF.

The sample holds a few counts of this clonotype. The chain employs TRBV28 and TRBJ2-3, with D possibly TRBD1 on 6 matching bases. The germline gives CDR1 MDHEN, CDR2 SYDVKM. Trimming cost V 3 bases and J 6 bases, with 16 bases left between them. CDR3 length: 15 amino acids. CDR3 in amino acids: CASSFSSGVVDTQYF. The CDR3 DNA reads TGTGCCAGCAGTTTTAGTTCAGGGGTGGTGGATACGCAGTATTTT.

The chain combines TRBV12-3 or TRBV12-4 with TRBJ2-7; D is perhaps TRBD1 or TRBD2 (5 bases each). The CDR3 extends over 14 amino acids. Trimming took off 5 bases at V and 6 bases at J, with 17 bases between the two ends. CDR3 DNA: TGTGCCAGCAGTAAAAGGGACCTGGTGGGCGAGCAGTACTTC. It specifies CASSKRDLVGEQYF.

At least ten counts were recorded for this clonotype. The J gene is TRBJ1-5, the V gene TRBV27; tentative D call: TRBD1 (5 bases). CDR1 MNHEY and CDR2 SMNVEV come from the germline V gene (reference sequence). This CDR3 region has 13 residues. Trimming took off 5 bases at V and 5 bases at J, with 10 bases between the two ends. The CDR3 spells CASSRQGYQPQHF. The CDR3 bases are TGTGCCAGCAGTAGGCAGGGCTATCAGCCCCAGCATTTT.

This clonotype has ten or more counts. The chain recombines TRBV27 with TRBJ2-2; 9 bases fit TRBD2. The CDR3 has 16 amino acids. V trimming: 6 bases; J trimming: 7 bases; junction bases outside the gene matches: 12. Germline loops: CDR1 MNHEY, CDR2 SMNVEV (reference sequence). CDR3 loop: CASSSLSGRSVGELFF. DNA of the CDR3: TGTGCCAGCAGCTCCCTAAGCGGGAGGAGCGTCGGGGAGCTGTTTTTT.

This clonotype was observed many times. V usage is TRBV28 and J usage is TRBJ2-3; D is uncertain. Germline CDR1 is MDHEN and CDR2 is SYDVKM. V was shortened by 2 bases and J by 2 bases, with 8 bases between the two germline ends. The CDR3 is 14 amino acids. The CDR3 here is CASSLNEDTDTQYF. CDR3 DNA sequence: TGTGCCAGCAGTTTAAACGAGGACACAGATACGCAGTATTTT.

There are many counts of this clonotype. This chain connects TRBV30 to TRBJ2-7, with D unresolved. The CDR3 loop spans 14 amino acids. Per germline, CDR1 GTSNPN and CDR2 SVGIG (reference sequence). Deletions cut 5 bases from V and 0 bases from J, with 14 bases between. CDR3 loop: CAWEPLADSYEQYF. The CDR3 nucleotides read TGTGCCTGGGAGCCCCTCGCAGACTCCTACGAGCAGTACTTC.